The subject of this entry is one T cell receptor beta chain. The antigen remains undetermined. Using immunoSEQ multiplex PCR, the repertoire was profiled, and TCRdb retains in-frame clones only, with some absent. The sample has roughly 320 clones, 87% seen once. This record belongs to a study of chemoradiotherapy in HPV16-positive cancers. Overall study context: Candidate HPV-specific clones and shared TCR motifs came from two HPV16-positive patients.

The germline V gene encodes CDR1 SGHRS and CDR2 YFSETQ. Losses at the gene ends were 2 bases for V and 1 base for J; bases not matched to a gene: 6. There are 16 residues in the CDR3. General study results and limits: The functional HPV-specific definition rests on just two HPV16-positive patients. During treatment, candidate HPV-specific clones and E7-related motifs expanded in tumor.

V and J are TRBV5-1 and TRBJ2-3, with 8 positions matching TRBD2. The TCR comes from a human donor with HPV-associated anogenital cancer. Specimen: tumor tissue, collected from a patient who underwent chemoradiotherapy. This CDR3 is CASSFDAGGGTDTQYF. In DNA, the CDR3 is TGCGCCAGCAGCTTCGATGCGGGGGGCGGCACAGATACGCAGTATTTT.